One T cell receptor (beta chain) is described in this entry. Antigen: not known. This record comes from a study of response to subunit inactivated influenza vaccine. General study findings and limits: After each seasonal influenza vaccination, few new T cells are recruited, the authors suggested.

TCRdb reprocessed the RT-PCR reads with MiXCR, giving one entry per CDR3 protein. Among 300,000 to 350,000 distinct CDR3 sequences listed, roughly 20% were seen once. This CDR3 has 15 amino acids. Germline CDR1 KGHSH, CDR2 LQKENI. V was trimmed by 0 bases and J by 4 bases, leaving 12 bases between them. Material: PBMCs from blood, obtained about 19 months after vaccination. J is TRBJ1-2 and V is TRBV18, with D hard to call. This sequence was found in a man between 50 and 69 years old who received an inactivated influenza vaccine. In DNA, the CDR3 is TGTGCCAGCTCACCACCGGAGGCCCGTCCCTATGGCTACACCTTC. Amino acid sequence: CASSPPEARPYGYTF.